Shown below are 28 T cell receptor beta chains from a single sample sequenced in a study of CD8+ T cells in alopecia areata. The treatment was: oral pan-JAK inhibitor, 5-10 mg twice daily. The sequencing template was cDNA reverse transcribed from extracted RNA. Clones were read by immunoSEQ multiplex PCR, and TCRdb kept only the in-frame ones, dropping some. The data show about 210,000 clones, approximately 47% seen once. Here the sequenced sample was CD4+ T cells sorted from blood, taken around week 37, from a patient treated with tofacitinib. All receptors come from a human donor with alopecia areata.

The chain couples TRBV30 to TRBJ2-1, with D hard to call. The V end lost 1 base, the J end lost 8 bases, and 9 bases lay between the germline ends. The CDR3 is made up of 12 amino acids. Germline CDR1 GTSNPN, CDR2 SVGIG (reference sequence). The CDR3 coding sequence is TGTGCCTGGAGTGCCCCCCCCGATGAGCAGTTCTTC. Its protein is CAWSAPPDEQFF.

Here the CDR3 DNA reads TGTGCCAGCAGTAGGACTAGCGCTCGCACAGATACGCAGTATTTT. Its protein is CASSRTSARTDTQYF. The chain links TRBV2 to TRBJ2-3; TRBD2 matches at 9 bases. From germline, CDR1 is SNHLY and CDR2 FYNNEI. The V segment lost 5 bases and the J segment 1 base; nucleotides outside the gene matches: 4. The CDR3 has 15 amino acids.

This clone was seen a few times. This chain's CDR3 is CASSQALNYGYTF. The CDR3 nucleotides read TGTGCCAGCAGCCAAGCCCTTAACTATGGCTACACCTTC. The gene calls are TRBV14 and TRBJ1-2; D remains unclear. This CDR3 has 13 amino acids. CDR1 is SGHDN and CDR2 is FVKESK in the germline V gene. With 1 base removed from V and 1 base from J, the gap between germline ends came to 4 bases.

V usage is TRBV7-6 and J usage is TRBJ2-7; TRBD1 matches at 10 bases. The CDR3 length is 16 residues. The J segment lost 0 bases and the V segment lost 4 bases, leaving 6 bases of the junction unmatched. Looked up from germline, CDR1 is SGHVS and CDR2 is FNYEAQ. CDR3 in DNA: TGTGCCAGCAGCTCAGACAGGGGGCCGGGCTCCTACGAGCAGTACTTC. Protein product: CASSSDRGPGSYEQYF.

This clone was seen more than once but under ten times. The rearrangement links TRBV29-1 to TRBJ2-3, with 14 bases that match TRBD2. CDR1 SQVTM and CDR2 ANQGSEA come from the germline V gene. Germline trimming cut 1 base from V and 6 bases from J; bases unmatched to any gene: 3. This CDR3 has 15 residues. CDR3 coding DNA: TGCAGCGTTGAAGTCGGGACTAGCGGGAGTGATACGCAGTATTTT. Translation gives CSVEVGTSGSDTQYF.

This clone was recorded a few times. V and J are TRBV7-2 and TRBJ2-3; no clear D. The CDR3 is 12 residues long. Trimming removed 6 bases from V and 6 bases from J, with 10 bases in between. Germline CDR1 and CDR2: SGHTA and FQGNSA. As DNA, the CDR3 is TGTGCCAGCAGGTTTAGCATGGATACGCAGTATTTT. Protein sequence: CASRFSMDTQYF.

This rearrangement joins TRBV27 to TRBJ2-7; 7 bases are shared with TRBD2. The germline gives CDR1 MNHEY, CDR2 SMNVEV (reference sequence). The J segment lost 4 bases and the V segment lost 4 bases, leaving 13 bases of the junction unmatched. The CDR3 covers 16 residues. The CDR3 DNA follows: TGTGCCAGCAGTTCCTCCTACAGCCTAGCGGAGTACGAGCAGTACTTC. Its translation: CASSSSYSLAEYEQYF.

The V call is TRBV2, the J call TRBJ2-5; 7 bases are shared with TRBD1. V was pared by 5 bases and J by 4 bases, with 4 bases of the junction left unmatched. The CDR3 is made up of 13 amino acids. Per the germline V gene, CDR1 is SNHLY and CDR2 is FYNNEI. Written as DNA, the CDR3 is TGTGCCAGCAGTATACAGGGGACAGAGACCCAGTACTTC. As protein: CASSIQGTETQYF.

The CDR3 coding sequence is TGCAGCGTCGCGCGCTCCCAAAATCAGCCCCAGCATTTT. Amino acid sequence: CSVARSQNQPQHF. The J gene is TRBJ1-5, the V gene TRBV29-1; D is unclear. This CDR3 comprises 13 residues. The germline V gene encodes CDR1 SQVTM and CDR2 ANQGSEA. V lost 6 bases and J lost 4, with 13 bases in between.

This clone has at least ten counts. V is TRBV28 and J is TRBJ2-3; D perhaps matches TRBD2 (5 bases). The V gene lost 6 bases and the J gene lost 0 bases, with 19 bases spanning the gap. The germline V gene encodes CDR1 MDHEN and CDR2 SYDVKM. The CDR3 is 17 amino acids. CDR3 amino acids: CASSQSPRRLSTDTQYF. CDR3 in DNA: TGTGCCAGCAGCCAGAGCCCGCGGAGGCTCAGCACAGATACGCAGTATTTT.

The rearrangement joins TRBV19 to TRBJ1-1; D gene unclear. The germline V gene encodes CDR1 LNHDA and CDR2 SQIVND (reference sequence). CDR3 length equals 14 residues. V shed 3 bases and J shed 3 bases, with 11 bases lying between them. The CDR3 reads CASSMGTVYTEAFF. CDR3 sequence (DNA): TGTGCCAGTAGTATGGGAACGGTGTACACTGAAGCTTTCTTT.

The chain has TRBV15 and TRBJ2-1; 9 bases agree with TRBD2. Per the germline V gene, CDR1 is LNHNV and CDR2 is YYDKDF (reference sequence). The CDR3 is 16 amino acids. V lost 3 bases to trimming and J lost 9 bases; unmatched junction nucleotides: 12. As DNA, the CDR3 is TGTGCCACCAGCAGGGGGGAAAGCGGGAGGCGGAGTGAGCAGTTCTTC. It codes for CATSRGESGRRSEQFF.

There are a few counts of this clone. The V gene is TRBV27, the J gene TRBJ2-1; D possibly corresponds to TRBD2 (5 bases). Germline V gene sequence: CDR1 MNHEY, CDR2 SMNVEV (reference sequence). Trimming removed 3 bases at V and 8 bases at J, with 11 bases between. The CDR3 spans 13 residues. CDR3 nucleotides: TGTGCCAGCAGTTTGGAGGCGCGGTATGAGCAGTTCTTC. Amino acid sequence: CASSLEARYEQFF.

This clone has just a few counts. The rearrangement links TRBV4-2 to TRBJ2-7, with 9 bases that match TRBD2. J was trimmed by 1 base and V by 1 base; bases with no gene match: 8. The CDR3 has 17 amino acids. Germline V gives CDR1 LGHNA, CDR2 YNFKEQ. CDR3 sequence (DNA): TGTGCCAGCAGCCAAGTCGCCGCGGGGGGGAATTCCTACGAGCAGTACTTC. Protein product: CASSQVAAGGNSYEQYF.

V usage is TRBV30 and J usage is TRBJ1-1; D possibly corresponds to TRBD1 (5 bases). The germline V gene has CDR1 GTSNPN and CDR2 SVGIG (reference sequence). The CDR3 length is 17 residues. Trimming took 3 bases from V and 2 from J, leaving 22 bases between them. This chain's CDR3 is CAWRDKRLIWPNTEAFF. CDR3 nucleotides: TGTGCCTGGAGGGACAAGCGATTGATTTGGCCAAACACTGAAGCTTTCTTT.

This chain connects TRBV5-6 to TRBJ2-4; D remains ambiguous. Germline V gene sequence: CDR1 SGHDT, CDR2 YYEEEE. The length of the CDR3 is 14 residues. Deletions cut 0 bases from V and 3 bases from J, with 7 bases between. CDR3 DNA: TGTGCCAGCAGCTTGGAGGATGGCAAAAACATTCAGTACTTC. Its translation is CASSLEDGKNIQYF.

This sequence joins TRBV29-1 and TRBJ2-5; tentatively, D is TRBD2 (6 bases). Germline V gene data show CDR1 as SQVTM and CDR2 as ANQGSEA. CDR3 length: 13 amino acids. The CDR3, as DNA: TGCAGATTAATGGGGGGAGCGGGCGAGACCCAGTACTTC. This gives the protein CRLMGGAGETQYF.

V is TRBV7-2 and J is TRBJ2-5; possible D gene TRBD1, 6 bases. Trimming left V 5 bases short and J 4 bases short, with 8 bases between. Germline lookup yields CDR1 SGHTA and CDR2 FQGNSA. CDR3 length: 12 residues. Here the CDR3 DNA reads TGTGCCAGCAGCACACAGGGAGAGACCCAGTACTTC. Translated: CASSTQGETQYF.

V and J are TRBV7-9 and TRBJ2-3; possible D gene TRBD1, 6 bases. The CDR3 runs 16 residues. Germline values: CDR1 SEHNR, CDR2 FQNEAQ (reference sequence). Trimming removed 4 bases from V and 1 base from J, with 15 bases in between. CDR3 nucleotides: TGTGCCAGCAGCTCTACCGGGACAATCGGCACAGATACGCAGTATTTT. As protein: CASSSTGTIGTDTQYF. Drawing the rest from reference TRBV7-9 and TRBJ2-3, the complete variable domain is DTGVSQNPRHKITKRGQNVTFRCDPISEHNRLYWYRQTLGQGPEFLTYFQNEAQLEKSRLLSDRFSAERPKGSFSTLEIQRTEQGDSAMYLCASSSTGTIGTDTQYFGPGTRLTVL.

This sequence joins TRBV5-6 and TRBJ2-3; no definite D call. This CDR3 spans 14 amino acids. Trimming took off 1 base at V and 1 base at J, with 7 bases between the two ends. CDR1 SGHDT and CDR2 YYEEEE come from the germline V gene. The CDR3 protein is CASSLRTRTDTQYF. The DNA of the CDR3 is TGTGCCAGCAGCTTGAGGACCCGCACAGATACGCAGTATTTT.

The CDR3 DNA sequence: TGCAGCACCGGGACGGCACGGAATGAGCAGTTCTTC. It translates to CSTGTARNEQFF. The chain couples TRBV29-1 to TRBJ2-1; D possibly uses TRBD1 or TRBD2 (5 bases each). Looked up from germline, CDR1 is SQVTM and CDR2 is ANQGSEA. V was trimmed by 8 bases and J by 7 bases, leaving 15 bases between them. The CDR3 runs to 12 residues.

The chain carries TRBV13 and TRBJ2-3, with 8 bases lining up with TRBD2. The ends lost 3 bases at V and 4 bases at J; junction bases unmatched: 12. This CDR3 has 17 amino acids. Germline CDR1 reads PRHDT; CDR2 reads FYEKMQ (reference sequence). The CDR3 sequence: CASSFGSGLVSADTQYF. The CDR3 DNA reads as TGTGCCAGCAGCTTTGGATCGGGACTAGTATCGGCAGATACGCAGTATTTT.

The chain has TRBV5-1 and TRBJ2-2; no clear D. CDR1 and CDR2 from the germline V gene are SGHRS and YFSETQ. V was trimmed by 0 bases and J by 2 bases, leaving 8 bases between them. The CDR3 has 15 residues. The CDR3 region is CASSLVQINTGELFF. For the CDR3, the DNA is TGCGCCAGCAGCTTGGTACAGATAAACACCGGGGAGCTGTTTTTT.

The chain couples TRBV6-6 to TRBJ1-1; tentatively, D is TRBD1 (6 bases). The CDR3 totals 13 residues. Germline V gene sequence: CDR1 MNHNY, CDR2 SVGAGI (reference sequence). The germline V and J ends were trimmed by 10 bases and 5 bases, with 17 bases remaining between them. CDR3 in amino acids: CATTGGARTEAFF. CDR3 bases: TGTGCCACCACGGGGGGGGCGAGGACTGAAGCTTTCTTT.

In its sample, this clone was seen a few times. The rearrangement links TRBV6-5 to TRBJ2-4; tentative D call: TRBD1 (6 bases). The length of the CDR3 is 12 residues. V was trimmed by 5 bases and J by 7 bases, leaving 9 bases between them. Germline assignment: CDR1 MNHEY and CDR2 SVGAGI. The DNA for the CDR3 is TGTGCCAGCAGTACAGGGTACAACATTCAGTACTTC. It is translated as CASSTGYNIQYF.

This clone came up a few times. The gene calls are TRBV9 and TRBJ2-3; 13 nucleotides line up with TRBD2. This CDR3 comprises 13 residues. Germline trimming cut 5 bases from V and 10 bases from J; bases unmatched to any gene: 4. Germline V lookup: CDR1 SGDLS, CDR2 YYNGEE. CDR3 DNA sequence: TGTGCCAGCAGTCGGACTAGCGGGAGTGCGCAGTATTTT. It codes for CASSRTSGSAQYF.

This clone was detected a few times. V gene TRBV29-1 combines with J gene TRBJ2-7; 8 bases align to TRBD1. V dropped 8 bases and J dropped 3; count of bases not matched to a gene: 3. Germline V gives CDR1 SQVTM, CDR2 ANQGSEA. This CDR3 comprises 11 residues. The CDR3 spells CSTGTGYEQYF. The CDR3 DNA follows: TGCAGCACGGGGACAGGCTACGAGCAGTACTTC.

This clone is classed as medium-sized. V and J are TRBV28 and TRBJ2-7; 11 nucleotides match TRBD2. Germline V gives CDR1 MDHEN, CDR2 SYDVKM. V lost 7 bases, J lost 1 base, and 3 bases stayed unmatched. CDR3 length: 14 amino acids. CDR3 loop: CASIAGGPSYEQYF. The CDR3 coding sequence is TGTGCCAGCATAGCGGGAGGGCCTTCCTACGAGCAGTACTTC.